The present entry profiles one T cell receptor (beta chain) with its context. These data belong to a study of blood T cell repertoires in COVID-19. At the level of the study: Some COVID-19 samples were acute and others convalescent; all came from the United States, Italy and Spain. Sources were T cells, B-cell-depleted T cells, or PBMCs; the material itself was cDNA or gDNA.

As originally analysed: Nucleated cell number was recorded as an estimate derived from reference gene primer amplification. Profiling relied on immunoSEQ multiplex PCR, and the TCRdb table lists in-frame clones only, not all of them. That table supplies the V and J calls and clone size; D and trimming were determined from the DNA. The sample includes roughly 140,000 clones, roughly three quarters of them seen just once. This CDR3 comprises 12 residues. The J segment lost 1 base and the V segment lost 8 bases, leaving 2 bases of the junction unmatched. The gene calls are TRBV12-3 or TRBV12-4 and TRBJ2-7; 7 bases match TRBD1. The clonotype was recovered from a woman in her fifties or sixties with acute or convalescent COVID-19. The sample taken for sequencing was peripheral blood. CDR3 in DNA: TGTGCCAGCCGGGACAGTTCCTACGAGCAGTACTTC. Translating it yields CASRDSSYEQYF.